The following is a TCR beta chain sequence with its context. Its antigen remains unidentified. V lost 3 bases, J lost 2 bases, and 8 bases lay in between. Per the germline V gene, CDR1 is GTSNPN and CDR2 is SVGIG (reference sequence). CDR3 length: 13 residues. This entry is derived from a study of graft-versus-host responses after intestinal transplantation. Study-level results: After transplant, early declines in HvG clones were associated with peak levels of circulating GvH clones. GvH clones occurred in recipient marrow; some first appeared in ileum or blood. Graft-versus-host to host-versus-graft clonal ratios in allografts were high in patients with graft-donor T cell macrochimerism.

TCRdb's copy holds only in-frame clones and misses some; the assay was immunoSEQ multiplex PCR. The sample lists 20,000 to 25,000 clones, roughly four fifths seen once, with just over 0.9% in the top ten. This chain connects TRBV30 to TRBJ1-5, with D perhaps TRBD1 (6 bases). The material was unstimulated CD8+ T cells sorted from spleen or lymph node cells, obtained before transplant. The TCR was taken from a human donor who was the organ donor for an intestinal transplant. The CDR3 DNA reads TGTGCCTGGAGCCCAGGGGGCAATCAGCCCCAGCATTTT. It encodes CAWSPGGNQPQHF.